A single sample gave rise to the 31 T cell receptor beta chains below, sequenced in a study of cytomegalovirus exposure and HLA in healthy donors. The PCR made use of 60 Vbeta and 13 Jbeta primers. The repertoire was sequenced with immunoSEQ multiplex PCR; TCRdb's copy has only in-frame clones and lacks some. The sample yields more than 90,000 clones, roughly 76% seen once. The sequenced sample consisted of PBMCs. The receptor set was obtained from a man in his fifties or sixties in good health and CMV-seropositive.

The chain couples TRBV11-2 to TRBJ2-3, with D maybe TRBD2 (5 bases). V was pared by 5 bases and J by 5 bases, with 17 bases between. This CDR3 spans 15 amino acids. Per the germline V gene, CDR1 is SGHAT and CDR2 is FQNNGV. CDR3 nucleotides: TGTGCCAGCAGCGACCGGATCGGGGATGGAGATACGCAGTATTTT. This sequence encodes CASSDRIGDGDTQYF.

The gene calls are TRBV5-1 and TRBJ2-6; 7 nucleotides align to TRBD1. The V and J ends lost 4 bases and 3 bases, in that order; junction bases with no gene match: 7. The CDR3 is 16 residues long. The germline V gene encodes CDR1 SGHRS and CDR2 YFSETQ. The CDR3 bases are TGCGCCAGCAGCGGGACAGTGGGCGGTGGGGCCAACGTCCTGACTTTC. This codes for CASSGTVGGGANVLTF.

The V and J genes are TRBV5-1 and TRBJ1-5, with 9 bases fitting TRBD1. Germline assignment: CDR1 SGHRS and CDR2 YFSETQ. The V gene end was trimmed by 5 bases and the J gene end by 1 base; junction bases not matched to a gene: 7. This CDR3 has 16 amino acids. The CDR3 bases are TGCGCCAGCAGTTATGGGACAGGGAAGAGCAATCAGCCCCAGCATTTT. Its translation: CASSYGTGKSNQPQHF. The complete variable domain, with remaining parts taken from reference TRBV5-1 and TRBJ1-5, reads KAGVTQTPRYLIKTRGQQVTLSCSPISGHRSVSWYQQTPGQGLQFLFEYFSETQRNKGNFPGRFSGRQFSNSRSEMNVSTLELGDSALYLCASSYGTGKSNQPQHFGDGTRLSIL.

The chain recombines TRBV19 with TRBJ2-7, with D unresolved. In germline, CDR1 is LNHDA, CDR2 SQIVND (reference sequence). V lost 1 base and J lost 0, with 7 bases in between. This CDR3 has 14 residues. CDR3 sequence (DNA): TGTGCCAGTAGTATAGTGTCCCTCTCCTACGAGCAGTACTTC. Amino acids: CASSIVSLSYEQYF.

The DNA of the CDR3 is TGCGCCAGCAGCTTGGTGGCCGGACAGAGCTCCTACAATGAGCAGTTCTTC. Translated: CASSLVAGQSSYNEQFF. The chain recombines TRBV5-1 with TRBJ2-1, with TRBD1 as a possible D gene (6 bases). The CDR3 length is 17 residues. Germline CDR1 SGHRS, CDR2 YFSETQ. V lost 0 bases to trimming and J lost 0 bases, with 13 bases between them.

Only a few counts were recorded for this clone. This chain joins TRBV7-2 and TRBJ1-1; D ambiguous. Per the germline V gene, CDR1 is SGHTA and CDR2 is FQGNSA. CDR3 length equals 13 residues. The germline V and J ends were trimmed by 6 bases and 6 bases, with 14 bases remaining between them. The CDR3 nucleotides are TGTGCCAGCAGAACGGCCGGGGTGTCTGAAGCTTTCTTT. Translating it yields CASRTAGVSEAFF.

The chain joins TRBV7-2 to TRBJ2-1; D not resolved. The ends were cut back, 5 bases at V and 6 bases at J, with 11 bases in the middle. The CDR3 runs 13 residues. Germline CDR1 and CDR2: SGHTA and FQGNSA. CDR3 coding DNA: TGTGCCAGCAGCAAGGTCTGGGCCAATGAGCAGTTCTTC. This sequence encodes CASSKVWANEQFF.

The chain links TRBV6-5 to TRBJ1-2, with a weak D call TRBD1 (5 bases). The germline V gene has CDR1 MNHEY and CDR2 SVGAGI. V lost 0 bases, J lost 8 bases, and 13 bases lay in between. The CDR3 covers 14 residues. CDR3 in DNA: TGTGCCAGCAGTTACTCTGGCGGGGGAAGGGGCTACACCTTC. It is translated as CASSYSGGGRGYTF.

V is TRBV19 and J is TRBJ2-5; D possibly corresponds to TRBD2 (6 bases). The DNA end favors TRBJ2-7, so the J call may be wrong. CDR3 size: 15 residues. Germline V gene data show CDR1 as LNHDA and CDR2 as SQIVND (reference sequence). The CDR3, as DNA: TGTGCCAGTCGACGACTGCACGGGACTTGGGACGAGCAGTACTTC. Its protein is CASRRLHGTWDEQYF.

CDR3 nucleotides: TGTGCCAGCAGCTTGGGACTAGCGGACTCCTACGAGCAGTACTTC. Residues: CASSLGLADSYEQYF. The chain has TRBV5-4 and TRBJ2-7; 9 nucleotides agree with TRBD2. Germline CDR1 reads SGHNT; CDR2 reads YYREEE (reference sequence). After removal of 0 bases from V and 0 bases from J, the junction contained 1 base not matched to a gene. The CDR3 consists of 15 residues.

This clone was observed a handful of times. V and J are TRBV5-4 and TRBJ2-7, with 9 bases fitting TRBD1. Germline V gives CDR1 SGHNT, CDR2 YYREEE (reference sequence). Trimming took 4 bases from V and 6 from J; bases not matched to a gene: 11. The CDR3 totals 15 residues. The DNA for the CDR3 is TGTGCCAGCAGCACACCGGGACAGGGACTTCTCGAGCAGTACTTC. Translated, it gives CASSTPGQGLLEQYF.

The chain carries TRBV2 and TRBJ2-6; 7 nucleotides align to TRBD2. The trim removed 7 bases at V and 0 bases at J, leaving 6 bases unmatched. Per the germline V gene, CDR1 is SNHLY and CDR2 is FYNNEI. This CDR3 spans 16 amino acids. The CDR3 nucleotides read TGTGCCAGCAAGGGAGGGGCACACTCTGGGGCCAACGTCCTGACTTTC. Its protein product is CASKGGAHSGANVLTF.

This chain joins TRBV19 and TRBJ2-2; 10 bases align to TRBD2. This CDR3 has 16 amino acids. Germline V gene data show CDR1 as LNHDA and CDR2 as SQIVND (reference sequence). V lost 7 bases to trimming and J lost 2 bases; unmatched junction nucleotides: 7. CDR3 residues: CASMGSGGLNTGELFF. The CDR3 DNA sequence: TGTGCCAGTATGGGTAGCGGGGGGCTAAACACCGGGGAGCTGTTTTTT.

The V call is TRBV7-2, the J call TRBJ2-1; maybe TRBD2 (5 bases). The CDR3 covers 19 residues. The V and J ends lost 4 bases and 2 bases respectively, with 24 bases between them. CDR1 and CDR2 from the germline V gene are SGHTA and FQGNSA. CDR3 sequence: CASSSPTRSGWITYNEQFF. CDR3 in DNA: TGTGCCAGCAGCTCCCCGACCCGCAGCGGCTGGATAACCTACAATGAGCAGTTCTTC.

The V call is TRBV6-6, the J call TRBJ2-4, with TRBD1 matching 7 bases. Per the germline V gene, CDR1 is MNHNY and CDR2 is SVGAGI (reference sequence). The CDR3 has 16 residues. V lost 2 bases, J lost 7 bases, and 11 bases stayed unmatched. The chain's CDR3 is CASSYGLGTARNIQYF. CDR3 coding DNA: TGTGCCAGCAGTTACGGCCTCGGGACAGCGAGGAACATTCAGTACTTC.

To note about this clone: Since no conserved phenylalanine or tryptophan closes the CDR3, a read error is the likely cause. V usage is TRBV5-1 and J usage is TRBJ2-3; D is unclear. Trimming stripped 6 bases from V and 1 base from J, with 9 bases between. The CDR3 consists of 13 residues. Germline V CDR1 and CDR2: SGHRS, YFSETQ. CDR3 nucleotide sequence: TGCGCCAGCACTATGGCTGGCACAGATACGCAGTATCTT. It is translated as CASTMAGTDTQYL.

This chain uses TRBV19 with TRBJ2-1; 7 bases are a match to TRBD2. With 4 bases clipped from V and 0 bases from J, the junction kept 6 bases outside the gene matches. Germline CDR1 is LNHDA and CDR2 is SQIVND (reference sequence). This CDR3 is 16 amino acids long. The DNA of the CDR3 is TGTGCCAGTAGTAGACTAGCACACAGCTCCTACAATGAGCAGTTCTTC. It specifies CASSRLAHSSYNEQFF.

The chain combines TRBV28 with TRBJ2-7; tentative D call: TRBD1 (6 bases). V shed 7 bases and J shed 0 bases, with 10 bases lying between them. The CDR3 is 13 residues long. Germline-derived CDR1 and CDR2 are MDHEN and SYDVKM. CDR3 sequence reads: CASIRTDSYEQYF. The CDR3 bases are TGTGCCAGCATCCGGACAGACTCCTACGAGCAGTACTTC.

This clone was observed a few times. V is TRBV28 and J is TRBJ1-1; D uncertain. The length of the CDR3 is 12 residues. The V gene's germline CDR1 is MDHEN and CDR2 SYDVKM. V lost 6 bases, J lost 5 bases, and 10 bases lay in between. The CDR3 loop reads CASSLRQTEAFF. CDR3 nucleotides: TGTGCCAGCAGCCTACGACAAACTGAAGCTTTCTTT.

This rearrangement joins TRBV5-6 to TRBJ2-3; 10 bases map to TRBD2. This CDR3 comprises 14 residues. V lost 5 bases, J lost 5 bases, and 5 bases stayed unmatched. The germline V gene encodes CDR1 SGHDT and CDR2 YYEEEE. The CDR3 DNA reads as TGTGCCAGCAGGTCAGCGGGAGGGGTAGATACGCAGTATTTT. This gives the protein CASRSAGGVDTQYF.

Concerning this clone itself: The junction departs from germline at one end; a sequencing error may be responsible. CDR3 residues: CASSLQGRNSEAFF. The CDR3 region has the DNA TGTGCCAGCAGCCTACAGGGGAGGAACTCTGAAGCTTTCTTT. The chain uses TRBV6-1 and TRBJ1-1, with 7 bases fitting TRBD1. The germline gives CDR1 MNHNS, CDR2 SASEGT. The CDR3 covers 14 residues.

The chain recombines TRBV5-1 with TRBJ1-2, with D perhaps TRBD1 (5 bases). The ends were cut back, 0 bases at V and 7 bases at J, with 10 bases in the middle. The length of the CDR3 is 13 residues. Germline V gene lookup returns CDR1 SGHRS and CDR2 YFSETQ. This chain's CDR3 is CASSLGGGTGYTF. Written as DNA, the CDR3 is TGCGCCAGCAGCTTGGGTGGAGGGACTGGCTACACCTTC.

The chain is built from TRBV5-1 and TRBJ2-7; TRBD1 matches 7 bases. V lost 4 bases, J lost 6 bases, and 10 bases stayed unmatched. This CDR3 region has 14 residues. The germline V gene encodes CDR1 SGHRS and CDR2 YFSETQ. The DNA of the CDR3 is TGCGCCAGCAGCCCTAAGGGGGCAAGTTCCGAGCAGTACTTC. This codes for CASSPKGASSEQYF.

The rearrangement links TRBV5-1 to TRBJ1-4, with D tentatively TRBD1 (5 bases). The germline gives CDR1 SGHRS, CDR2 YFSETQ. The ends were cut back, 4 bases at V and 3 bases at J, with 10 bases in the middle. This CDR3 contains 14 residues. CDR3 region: CASSTQGANEKLFF. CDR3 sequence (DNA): TGCGCCAGCAGCACCCAGGGTGCTAATGAAAAACTGTTTTTT.

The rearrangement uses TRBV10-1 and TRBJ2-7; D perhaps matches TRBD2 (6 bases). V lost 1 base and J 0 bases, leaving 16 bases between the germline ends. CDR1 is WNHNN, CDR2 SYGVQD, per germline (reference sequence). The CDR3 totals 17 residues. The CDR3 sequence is CASSEFDSGRASYEQYF. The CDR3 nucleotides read TGCGCCAGCAGTGAGTTCGATAGCGGAAGAGCCTCCTACGAGCAGTACTTC.

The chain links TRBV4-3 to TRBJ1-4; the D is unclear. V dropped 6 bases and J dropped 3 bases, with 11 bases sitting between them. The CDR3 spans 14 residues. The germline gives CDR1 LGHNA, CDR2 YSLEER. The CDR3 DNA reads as TGCGCCAGCAGTCTAGGATTTCCTAATGAAAAACTGTTTTTT. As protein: CASSLGFPNEKLFF.

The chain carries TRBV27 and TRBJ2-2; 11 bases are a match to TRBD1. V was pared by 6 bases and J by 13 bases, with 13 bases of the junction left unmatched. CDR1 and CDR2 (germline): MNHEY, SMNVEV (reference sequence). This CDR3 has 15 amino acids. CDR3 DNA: TGTGCCAGCAGGAGGGACAGGGGGAGTGGGGAGCGGCTGTTTTTT. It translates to CASRRDRGSGERLFF.

The CDR3 DNA follows: TGTGCCAGCACCGCAGGCGGGACTACCACAGATACGCAGTATTTT. It is translated as CASTAGGTTTDTQYF. This sequence joins TRBV27 and TRBJ2-3; TRBD2 matches 7 bases. V was clipped by 7 bases and J by 2 bases; unmatched bases: 9. The CDR3 has 15 amino acids. The germline V gene encodes CDR1 MNHEY and CDR2 SMNVEV (reference sequence).

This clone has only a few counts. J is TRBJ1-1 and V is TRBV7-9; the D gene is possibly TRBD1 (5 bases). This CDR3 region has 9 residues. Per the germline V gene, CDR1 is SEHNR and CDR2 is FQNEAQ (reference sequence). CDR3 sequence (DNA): TGTGCGGTCGGGGGGGGAGCTTTCTTT. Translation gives CAVGGGAFF.

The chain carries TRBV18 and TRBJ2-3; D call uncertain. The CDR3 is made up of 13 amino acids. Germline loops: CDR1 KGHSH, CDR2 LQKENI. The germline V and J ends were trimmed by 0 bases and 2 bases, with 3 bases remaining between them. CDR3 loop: CASSPPATDTQYF. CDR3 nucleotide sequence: TGTGCCAGCTCACCACCGGCCACAGATACGCAGTATTTT.

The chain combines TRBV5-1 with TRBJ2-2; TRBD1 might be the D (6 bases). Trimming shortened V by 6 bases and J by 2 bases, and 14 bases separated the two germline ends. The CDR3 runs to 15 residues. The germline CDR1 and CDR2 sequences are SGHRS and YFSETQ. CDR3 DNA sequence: TGCGCCAGCACCCCAGGGGAACTAAACACCGGGGAGCTGTTTTTT. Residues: CASTPGELNTGELFF.